Presented here are 14 T cell receptor beta chains from one specimen sequenced in a study of cytomegalovirus exposure and HLA in healthy donors. The study ran its PCR with 60 Vbeta and 13 Jbeta primers. Repertoires were generated with immunoSEQ multiplex PCR, while TCRdb's copy carries only in-frame clones and drops some. This table holds about 69,000 clones, about 70% found once. The specimen sequenced was PBMCs. The receptors here all came from a woman between 25 and 40 years old in good health and CMV-seronegative.

The genes are TRBV28 and TRBJ2-3, with 14 bases fitting TRBD2. The V gene's germline CDR1 is MDHEN and CDR2 SYDVKM. The V gene end was trimmed by 5 bases and the J gene end by 9 bases; junction bases not matched to a gene: 10. There are 16 residues in the CDR3. This CDR3 is CASSTQTSGGAGTQYF. The CDR3 bases are TGTGCCAGCAGTACCCAGACTAGCGGGGGGGCCGGGACGCAGTATTTT.

The chain has TRBV7-9 and TRBJ2-1, with D perhaps matching TRBD1 (6 bases). The CDR3 extends over 15 amino acids. The V end lost 1 base, the J end lost 9 bases, and 16 bases lay between the germline ends. Germline loops: CDR1 SEHNR, CDR2 FQNEAQ (reference sequence). CDR3 sequence (DNA): TGTGCCAGCAGCTTAGGTTCTCCAGGGGCGGGTGAGCAGTTCTTC. It codes for CASSLGSPGAGEQFF. The whole variable domain, filled in from reference TRBV7-9 and TRBJ2-1, reads DTGVSQNPRHKITKRGQNVTFRCDPISEHNRLYWYRQTLGQGPEFLTYFQNEAQLEKSRLLSDRFSAERPKGSFSTLEIQRTEQGDSAMYLCASSLGSPGAGEQFFGPGTRLTVL.

Only a few counts were recorded for this clone. V is TRBV11-2 and J is TRBJ2-7; D unresolved. The germline CDR1 and CDR2 sequences are SGHAT and FQNNGV. The CDR3 is made up of 16 amino acids. Trimming took 2 bases from V and 2 from J, leaving 16 bases between them. CDR3 nucleotide sequence: TGTGCCAGCAGCTTATCCGGCGGAAAAATTCCCTACGAGCAGTACTTC. Protein: CASSLSGGKIPYEQYF.

The chain carries TRBV7-2 and TRBJ2-7, with D perhaps matching TRBD2 (5 bases). Trimming pared 2 bases from V and 7 bases from J, leaving 18 bases between. CDR1 and CDR2 from the germline V gene are SGHTA and FQGNSA. The CDR3 sequence is 15 residues long. This CDR3 is CASSLSSPGLGEQYF. The CDR3 region has the DNA TGTGCCAGCAGCTTATCTTCGCCGGGGTTGGGTGAGCAGTACTTC.

This sequence joins TRBV5-1 and TRBJ2-7; 8 nucleotides agree with TRBD2. With 6 bases clipped from V and 0 bases from J, the junction kept 5 bases outside the gene matches. The CDR3 covers 14 residues. Per the germline V gene, CDR1 is SGHRS and CDR2 is YFSETQ. In nucleotides, the CDR3 is TGCGCCAGCACCCAGCGGGGGCTCTCCTACGAGCAGTACTTC. Protein sequence: CASTQRGLSYEQYF.

The chain employs TRBV6-1 and TRBJ1-4; maybe TRBD1 (6 bases). With 2 bases removed from V and 8 bases from J, the gap between germline ends came to 15 bases. The CDR3 sequence is 15 residues long. CDR1 is MNHNS and CDR2 is SASEGT in the germline V gene. CDR3 protein: CASSEQIRGGEKLFF. DNA for the CDR3: TGTGCCAGCAGTGAACAGATCAGGGGTGGCGAAAAACTGTTTTTT.

This clone was seen a few times. V gene TRBV6-1 combines with J gene TRBJ1-2, with D maybe TRBD1 (5 bases). V was clipped by 10 bases and J by 4 bases, with 13 bases between them. CDR3 length equals 12 residues. CDR1 is MNHNS, CDR2 SASEGT, per germline. The chain's CDR3 is CATNQQVYGYTF. In DNA, the CDR3 is TGTGCCACCAATCAACAGGTCTATGGCTACACCTTC.

This clone was seen more than once but under ten times. The chain carries TRBV2 and TRBJ2-1, with D unresolved. The germline V gene has CDR1 SNHLY and CDR2 FYNNEI. This CDR3 contains 15 residues. Trimming stripped 6 bases from V and 2 bases from J, with 14 bases between. CDR3 in amino acids: CASRAGSIPYNEQFF. As DNA, the CDR3 is TGTGCCAGCAGGGCCGGGTCCATCCCCTACAATGAGCAGTTCTTC.

The chain recombines TRBV7-3 with TRBJ1-1, with 7 nucleotides matching TRBD1. Germline V gene data show CDR1 as SGHTA and CDR2 as FQGTGA. This CDR3 has 14 amino acids. V lost 2 bases to trimming and J lost 4 bases; unmatched junction nucleotides: 4. CDR3 protein: CASSLLQGSTEAFF. As DNA, the CDR3 is TGTGCCAGCAGCTTACTACAGGGGAGCACTGAAGCTTTCTTT. Variable domain in full (rest from reference TRBV7-3 and TRBJ1-1): GAGVSQTPSNKVTEKGKYVELRCDPISGHTALYWYRQSLGQGPEFLIYFQGTGAADDSGLPNDRFFAVRPEGSVSTLKIQRTERGDSAVYLCASSLLQGSTEAFFGQGTRLTVV.

This clone turned up a few times. This rearrangement joins TRBV29-1 to TRBJ1-2; weak D call: TRBD1 (6 bases). V lost 4 bases and J 6 bases, leaving 15 bases between the germline ends. This CDR3 is 13 amino acids long. In germline, CDR1 is SQVTM, CDR2 ANQGSEA. CDR3 in amino acids: CSVGIGGVDGYTF. In DNA, the CDR3 is TGCAGCGTTGGGATAGGGGGAGTCGATGGCTACACCTTC.

The chain has TRBV5-6 and TRBJ2-6; weak D call: TRBD1 (6 bases). Germline CDR1 SGHDT, CDR2 YYEEEE. With 3 bases removed from V and 1 base from J, the gap between germline ends came to 11 bases. CDR3 length equals 16 residues. Here the CDR3 DNA reads TGTGCCAGCAGCTCTTATACAGGGTCTGGGGCCAACGTCCTGACTTTC. Protein product: CASSSYTGSGANVLTF.

J is TRBJ1-3 and V is TRBV2, with 9 bases fitting TRBD1. Trimming removed 5 bases from V and 1 base from J; junction bases left unmatched: 12. The CDR3 consists of 18 residues. The germline CDR1 and CDR2 sequences are SNHLY and FYNNEI. The CDR3 region is CASSPGQGFRRSGNTIYF. The DNA of the CDR3 is TGTGCCAGCAGTCCGGGACAGGGCTTTCGAAGATCTGGAAACACCATATATTTT.

This clone was counted a few times. The V call is TRBV27, the J call TRBJ1-6, with D maybe TRBD1 (6 bases). CDR3 size: 17 residues. Trimming took 4 bases from V and 8 from J, leaving 21 bases between them. CDR1 and CDR2 (germline): MNHEY, SMNVEV (reference sequence). This CDR3 is CASSWGNRVSADSPLHF. The CDR3 region has the DNA TGTGCCAGCAGTTGGGGGAACAGGGTGTCAGCGGATTCACCCCTCCACTTT.

V and J are TRBV10-3 and TRBJ2-1; possibly TRBD1 for D (5 bases). The CDR3 is 16 residues long. Trimming cost V 6 bases and J 0 bases, with 15 bases left between them. Germline V gene data show CDR1 as ENHRY and CDR2 as SYGVKD. CDR3 protein: CAIRVGSDSSYNEQFF. For the CDR3, the DNA is TGTGCCATCAGGGTTGGTTCCGACAGCTCCTACAATGAGCAGTTCTTC.